This section outlines one T cell receptor beta chain sequence together with its context. The CDR3 has 16 amino acids. The V and J ends lost 0 bases and 8 bases respectively, with 15 bases between them. Germline assignment: CDR1 SGHRS and CDR2 YFSETQ. The data belong to a study of blood T cell repertoires in COVID-19. Sequencing used immunoSEQ multiplex PCR; TCRdb keeps in-frame clones, though not all of them. The sample carries around 120,000 clones, about four fifths recorded once. Sequencing used peripheral blood. The J gene is TRBJ1-6, the V gene TRBV5-1; D not resolved. The clonotype was recovered from a man between 65 and 79 years old with acute or convalescent COVID-19. As DNA, the CDR3 is TGCGCCAGCAGCTTGGGTGCCCGGTTTGTTGATTCACCCCTCCACTTT. It translates to CASSLGARFVDSPLHF.